The next 31 T cell receptor beta chains were all read from a single sample in a study of blood T cell repertoires in COVID-19. Sequenced by immunoSEQ multiplex PCR; TCRdb stores in-frame clones only, minus some. Among roughly 700,000 clones listed, just under 90% were seen once. Material for sequencing was peripheral blood. Receptors originate from a woman between 18 and 29 years old with acute or convalescent COVID-19.

In DNA form, the CDR3 reads TGTGCCAGCAGCCTTAACGGAGATACGCAGTATTTT. It specifies CASSLNGDTQYF. The J gene is TRBJ2-3, the V gene TRBV7-3; D not certain. V was trimmed by 5 bases and J by 5 bases, leaving 8 bases between them. This CDR3 region has 12 residues. Germline CDR1 SGHTA, CDR2 FQGTGA.

The chain combines TRBV27 with TRBJ1-1, with D unresolved. The CDR3 has 13 residues. The V and J ends lost 0 bases and 5 bases respectively, with 7 bases between them. Germline CDR1 is MNHEY and CDR2 is SMNVEV (reference sequence). This CDR3 is CASSLSWETEAFF. DNA of the CDR3: TGTGCCAGCAGTTTATCGTGGGAGACTGAAGCTTTCTTT.

This rearrangement joins TRBV15 to TRBJ1-2; possible D gene TRBD1, 6 bases. Trimming took 0 bases from V and 6 from J, leaving 14 bases between them. This CDR3 spans 15 amino acids. Germline V CDR1 and CDR2: LNHNV, YYDKDF (reference sequence). The DNA of the CDR3 is TGTGCCACCAGCAGAGATAGGCAGGGGACGGATGGCTACACCTTC. Protein: CATSRDRQGTDGYTF.

This clone occurred once. The chain recombines TRBV9 with TRBJ1-6; 7 bases map to TRBD1. Germline loops: CDR1 SGDLS, CDR2 YYNGEE. The CDR3 covers 16 residues. V shed 0 bases, J shed 5 bases, and the junction held 5 bases outside the gene matches. CDR3 nucleotides: TGTGCCAGCAGCGTAGCGGGGGACAGCAATAATTCACCCCTCCACTTT. This gives the protein CASSVAGDSNNSPLHF.

The J gene is TRBJ2-2, the V gene TRBV24-1, with D perhaps TRBD2 (5 bases). Germline CDR1 KGHDR, CDR2 SFDVKD. The CDR3 runs to 17 residues. The V gene lost 3 bases and the J gene lost 0 bases, with 13 bases spanning the gap. DNA for the CDR3: TGTGCCACCAGTGATCTCGACGGAGGCGCGAACACCGGGGAGCTGTTTTTT. Its protein product is CATSDLDGGANTGELFF.

This rearrangement joins TRBV19 to TRBJ2-6, with 7 bases matching TRBD1. The junction had 7 bases not matched to a gene; V was cut back by 1 base and J by 1 base. The CDR3 covers 18 residues. Germline lookup yields CDR1 LNHDA and CDR2 SQIVND (reference sequence). Here the CDR3 DNA reads TGTGCCAGTAGTATAGTGCGGTCAGGGGGTTCTGGGGCCAACGTCCTGACTTTC. This gives the protein CASSIVRSGGSGANVLTF.

CDR3 DNA sequence: TGTGCCAGCAGTACAGGGCTCTCCTACGAGCAGTACTTC. It encodes CASSTGLSYEQYF. This chain links TRBV27 with TRBJ2-7, with D perhaps TRBD1 (6 bases). Trimming pared 5 bases from V and 0 bases from J, leaving 8 bases between. The CDR3 length is 13 residues. The germline V gene encodes CDR1 MNHEY and CDR2 SMNVEV (reference sequence).

Details on this clone: This same CDR3 is encoded by further DNA sequences in the sample. CDR3 nucleotides: TGTGCCAGTAGCCGGGACAGAGATCAGCCCCAGCATTTT. Encoded protein: CASSRDRDQPQHF. The chain joins TRBV19 to TRBJ1-5; TRBD1 matches 7 bases. The CDR3 has 13 residues. J was trimmed by 5 bases and V by 6 bases; bases with no gene match: 4. The germline V gene has CDR1 LNHDA and CDR2 SQIVND (reference sequence).

The chain links TRBV27 to TRBJ2-7, with 8 bases identical to TRBD1. J gave up 1 base and V 8 bases, and 10 bases lay outside the gene matches. Germline values: CDR1 MNHEY, CDR2 SMNVEV (reference sequence). The CDR3 runs to 15 residues. CDR3 bases: TGTGCCAGCGGCGGCACCGGGACAGGTTCCTACGAGCAGTACTTC. Protein product: CASGGTGTGSYEQYF.

The chain employs TRBV5-1 and TRBJ1-2, with 7 nucleotides matching TRBD1. Per the germline V gene, CDR1 is SGHRS and CDR2 is YFSETQ. With V trimmed by 4 bases and J by 7 bases, 4 bases remained unmatched. The CDR3 covers 12 residues. CDR3 nucleotide sequence: TGCGCCAGCAGCGCCCACAGGGGTGGCTACACCTTC. As protein: CASSAHRGGYTF.

The chain employs TRBV5-4 and TRBJ1-2; 10 bases map to TRBD1. The ends lost 4 bases at V and 1 base at J; junction bases unmatched: 4. There are 15 residues in the CDR3. The V gene's germline CDR1 is SGHNT and CDR2 YYREEE (reference sequence). CDR3 protein: CASSPRDRGNYGYTF. In DNA, the CDR3 is TGTGCCAGCAGCCCCCGGGACAGGGGTAACTATGGCTACACCTTC. Looking up the rest from reference TRBV5-4 and TRBJ1-2 gives the full variable domain: ETGVTQSPTHLIKTRGQQVTLRCSSQSGHNTVSWYQQALGQGPQFIFQYYREEENGRGNFPPRFSGLQFPNYSSELNVNALELDDSALYLCASSPRDRGNYGYTFGSGTRLTVV.

The chain combines TRBV7-7 with TRBJ2-3; TRBD2 aligns across 10 bases. From germline, CDR1 is SSHAT and CDR2 FNYEAQ (reference sequence). Trimming took 5 bases from V and 3 from J; bases not matched to a gene: 5. This CDR3 comprises 15 residues. The CDR3 region is CASSNPSGGTDTQYF. The DNA of the CDR3 is TGTGCCAGCAGCAACCCTAGCGGGGGAACAGATACGCAGTATTTT.

As DNA, the CDR3 is TGCGCCAGCAGCTTGTCTTCTTATCAAGAGACCCAGTACTTC. It translates to CASSLSSYQETQYF. V is TRBV5-1 and J is TRBJ2-5, with D hard to call. V was cut by 1 base and J by 2 bases, with 9 bases left in between. This CDR3 contains 14 residues. Germline V gene lookup returns CDR1 SGHRS and CDR2 YFSETQ.

This sequence joins TRBV28 and TRBJ1-1; D remains ambiguous. Germline assignment: CDR1 MDHEN and CDR2 SYDVKM. The CDR3 contains 17 residues. V was clipped by 3 bases and J by 0 bases, with 17 bases between them. The CDR3 DNA reads TGTGCCAGCAGTTTCGGTGACGGGGTACCCATGAACACTGAAGCTTTCTTT. Amino acids: CASSFGDGVPMNTEAFF.

This rearrangement joins TRBV7-9 to TRBJ1-3; possible D gene TRBD1, 5 bases. CDR1 and CDR2 from the germline V gene are SEHNR and FQNEAQ (reference sequence). This CDR3 comprises 17 residues. Trimming removed 3 bases from V and 0 bases from J, with 15 bases in between. The CDR3 DNA sequence: TGTGCCAGCAGCTTTAGGGCCCCTCAGGGCTCTGGAAACACCATATATTTT. Its translation: CASSFRAPQGSGNTIYF.

Details on this clone: Other nucleotide sequences in the sample specify the same CDR3. The chain has TRBV9 and TRBJ2-2; TRBD2 agrees at 9 bases. CDR1 is SGDLS and CDR2 is YYNGEE in the germline V gene. The CDR3 runs 16 residues. V gave up 0 bases and J gave up 2 bases; unmatched junction bases: 2. CDR3 coding DNA: TGTGCCAGCAGCGTAGTAGCGGGGGCTAACACCGGGGAGCTGTTTTTT. This translates into CASSVVAGANTGELFF.

This rearrangement joins TRBV3-1 (or the pseudogene TRBV3-2) to TRBJ2-7, with D tentatively TRBD1 (6 bases). The ends were cut back, 1 base at V and 0 bases at J, with 10 bases in the middle. There are 15 residues in the CDR3. Germline V gene data show CDR1 as LGHDT and CDR2 as YNNKEL (reference sequence). The CDR3 bases are TGTGCCAGCAGCCAAGGCGACAGGCCCTCCTACGAGCAGTACTTC. Translation: CASSQGDRPSYEQYF.

The chain links TRBV27 to TRBJ1-2; possible D gene TRBD1, 5 bases. The V end was cut by 5 bases, the J end by 0 bases, with 19 bases between. Looked up from germline, CDR1 is MNHEY and CDR2 is SMNVEV (reference sequence). The length of the CDR3 is 17 residues. The CDR3 sequence is CASSLLSTELANYGYTF. The CDR3 DNA reads as TGTGCCAGCAGTCTCCTCTCGACAGAGTTAGCTAACTATGGCTACACCTTC.

The chain has TRBV4-3 and TRBJ1-2, with a tentative D call TRBD1 (6 bases). The CDR3 is 14 residues long. Germline V CDR1 and CDR2: LGHNA, YSLEER. The V end was cut by 2 bases, the J end by 4 bases, with 11 bases between. CDR3 in DNA: TGCGCCAGCAGCCAATTGGGGGGGGCCTATGGCTACACCTTC. This gives the protein CASSQLGGAYGYTF.

CDR3 sequence: CASSGGQGLIETQYF. The CDR3 region has the DNA TGTGCCAGCAGCGGTGGACAGGGCTTAATAGAGACCCAGTACTTC. V usage is TRBV9 and J usage is TRBJ2-5; 8 bases fit TRBD1. Losses at the gene ends were 3 bases for V and 4 bases for J; bases not matched to a gene: 8. The CDR3 has 15 residues. Looked up from germline, CDR1 is SGDLS and CDR2 is YYNGEE.

This clone was picked up one time. The gene calls are TRBV10-3 and TRBJ2-7; 7 bases line up with TRBD1. Germline V gene data show CDR1 as ENHRY and CDR2 as SYGVKD. V trimming: 0 bases; J trimming: 0 bases; junction bases outside the gene matches: 2. The CDR3 loop spans 15 amino acids. The CDR3 DNA reads as TGTGCCATCAGTGAGTCCGACAGGGCCTCCTACGAGCAGTACTTC. It is translated as CAISESDRASYEQYF.

The chain uses TRBV6-2 or TRBV6-3 and TRBJ1-5; 11 bases fit TRBD1. The CDR3 loop spans 15 amino acids. Germline V gene sequence: CDR1 MNHEY, CDR2 SVGEGT. V was pared by 5 bases and J by 5 bases, with 5 bases of the junction left unmatched. As DNA, the CDR3 is TGTGCCAGCAGTACCCCGGGACAGGGGGATCAGCCCCAGCATTTT. Protein sequence: CASSTPGQGDQPQHF.

CDR3 sequence (DNA): TGTGCCACCGCGAGGGCCACTAATGAAAAACTGTTTTTT. Its protein is CATARATNEKLFF. This sequence joins TRBV6-5 and TRBJ1-4; D is ambiguous. V was pared by 10 bases and J by 2 bases, with 11 bases between. The CDR3 is made up of 13 amino acids. The germline V gene encodes CDR1 MNHEY and CDR2 SVGAGI.

V and J are TRBV5-5 and TRBJ1-1, with TRBD1 matching over 7 bases. Germline CDR1 reads SGHKS; CDR2 reads YYEKEE (reference sequence). Unmatched junction bases numbered 8, after V lost 3 bases and J lost 3 bases. This CDR3 has 15 residues. The CDR3 nucleotides are TGTGCCAGCAGCTCACTAACAGGGGAGGACACTGAAGCTTTCTTT. This encodes CASSSLTGEDTEAFF.

This chain joins TRBV5-4 and TRBJ2-3, with 8 bases that match TRBD2. Germline V gene sequence: CDR1 SGHNT, CDR2 YYREEE (reference sequence). With V trimmed by 3 bases and J by 1 base, 4 bases remained unmatched. The CDR3 loop spans 15 amino acids. CDR3 protein: CASSWVSGGTDTQYF. For the CDR3, the DNA is TGTGCCAGCAGCTGGGTTAGCGGGGGCACAGATACGCAGTATTTT. Full variable domain (rest looked up from reference TRBV5-4 and TRBJ2-3): ETGVTQSPTHLIKTRGQQVTLRCSSQSGHNTVSWYQQALGQGPQFIFQYYREEENGRGNFPPRFSGLQFPNYSSELNVNALELDDSALYLCASSWVSGGTDTQYFGPGTRLTVL.

The gene calls are TRBV7-6 and TRBJ1-2, with 10 bases matching TRBD1. The CDR3 extends over 19 amino acids. The germline gives CDR1 SGHVS, CDR2 FNYEAQ. The V segment lost 0 bases and the J segment 8 bases; nucleotides outside the gene matches: 18. In DNA form, the CDR3 reads TGTGCCAGCAGCTTAGCCCCCCCGGGACAGGGGTTCTCAGTTTTCGGCTACACCTTC. It yields the protein CASSLAPPGQGFSVFGYTF.

The gene calls are TRBV21-1 and TRBJ1-1. TRBV21-1 is noted as a pseudogene. The CDR3 runs 10 residues. The CDR3 region has the DNA TGTCCTTGGGGGGGAGAAGAAGCTTTCTTT. This codes for CPWGGEEAFF.

The chain recombines TRBV5-1 with TRBJ1-2; 7 bases line up with TRBD1. In germline, CDR1 is SGHRS, CDR2 YFSETQ. The CDR3 covers 15 residues. Unmatched junction bases numbered 10, after V lost 4 bases and J lost 4 bases. The CDR3 loop is CASSSQGVASYGYTF. As DNA, the CDR3 is TGCGCCAGCAGCAGTCAGGGGGTAGCTTCCTATGGCTACACCTTC.

The chain couples TRBV2 to TRBJ1-6; TRBD1 aligns across 9 bases. J gave up 8 bases and V 5 bases, and 13 bases lay outside the gene matches. The germline gives CDR1 SNHLY, CDR2 FYNNEI. This CDR3 contains 17 residues. The CDR3 here is CASSWDRESFEDSPLHF. The DNA for the CDR3 is TGTGCCAGCAGTTGGGACAGGGAGAGTTTCGAGGATTCACCCCTCCACTTT.

This chain joins TRBV3-1 (or the pseudogene TRBV3-2) and TRBJ1-2; 7 bases map to TRBD1. The ends lost 3 bases at V and 0 bases at J; junction bases unmatched: 10. The germline V gene encodes CDR1 LGHDT and CDR2 YNNKEL (reference sequence). The CDR3 sequence is 17 residues long. The CDR3: CASSQSAGTATNYGYTF. CDR3 nucleotides: TGTGCCAGCAGCCAGTCGGCCGGGACAGCCACTAACTATGGCTACACCTTC.

This clone came up a few times. V gene TRBV2 combines with J gene TRBJ1-1; no clear D gene. Germline lookup yields CDR1 SNHLY and CDR2 FYNNEI. V gave up 2 bases and J gave up 5 bases, with 6 bases separating them. This CDR3 has 12 amino acids. The CDR3 loop is CASSEPGTEAFF. The DNA of the CDR3 is TGTGCCAGCAGTGAACCGGGGACTGAAGCTTTCTTT.